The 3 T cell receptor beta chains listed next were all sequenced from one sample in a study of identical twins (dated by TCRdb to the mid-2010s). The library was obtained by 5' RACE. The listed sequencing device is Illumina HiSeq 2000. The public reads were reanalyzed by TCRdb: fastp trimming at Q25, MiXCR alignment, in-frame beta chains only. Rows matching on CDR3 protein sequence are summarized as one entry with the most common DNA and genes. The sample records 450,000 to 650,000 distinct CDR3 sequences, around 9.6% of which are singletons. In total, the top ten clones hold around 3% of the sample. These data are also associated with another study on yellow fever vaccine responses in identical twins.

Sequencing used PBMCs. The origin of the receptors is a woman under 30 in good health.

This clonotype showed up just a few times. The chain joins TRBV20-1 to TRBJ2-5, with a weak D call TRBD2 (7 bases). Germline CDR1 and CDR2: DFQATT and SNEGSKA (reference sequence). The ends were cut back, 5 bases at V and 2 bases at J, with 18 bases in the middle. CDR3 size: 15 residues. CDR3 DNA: TGCAGTGCTGGCCTTGGGGGGGGGCTGCAAGAGACCCAGTACTTC. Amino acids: CSAGLGGGLQETQYF.

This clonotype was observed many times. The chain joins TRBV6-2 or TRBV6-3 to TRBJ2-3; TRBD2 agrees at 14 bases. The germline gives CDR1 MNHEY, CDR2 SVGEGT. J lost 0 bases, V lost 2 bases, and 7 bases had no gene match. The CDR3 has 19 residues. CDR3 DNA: TGTGCCAGCAGTTACCGAGCCGGGACTAGCGGGGGAAGCACAGATACGCAGTATTTT. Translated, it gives CASSYRAGTSGGSTDTQYF.

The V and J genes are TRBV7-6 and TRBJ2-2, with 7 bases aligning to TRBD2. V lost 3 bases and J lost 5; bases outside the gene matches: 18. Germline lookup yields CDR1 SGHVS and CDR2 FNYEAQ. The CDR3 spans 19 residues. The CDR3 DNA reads TGTGCCAGCAGCTTCCCCCTGGTTTCGGCGGGAGAAGAGACCGGGGAGCTGTTTTTT. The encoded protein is CASSFPLVSAGEETGELFF.